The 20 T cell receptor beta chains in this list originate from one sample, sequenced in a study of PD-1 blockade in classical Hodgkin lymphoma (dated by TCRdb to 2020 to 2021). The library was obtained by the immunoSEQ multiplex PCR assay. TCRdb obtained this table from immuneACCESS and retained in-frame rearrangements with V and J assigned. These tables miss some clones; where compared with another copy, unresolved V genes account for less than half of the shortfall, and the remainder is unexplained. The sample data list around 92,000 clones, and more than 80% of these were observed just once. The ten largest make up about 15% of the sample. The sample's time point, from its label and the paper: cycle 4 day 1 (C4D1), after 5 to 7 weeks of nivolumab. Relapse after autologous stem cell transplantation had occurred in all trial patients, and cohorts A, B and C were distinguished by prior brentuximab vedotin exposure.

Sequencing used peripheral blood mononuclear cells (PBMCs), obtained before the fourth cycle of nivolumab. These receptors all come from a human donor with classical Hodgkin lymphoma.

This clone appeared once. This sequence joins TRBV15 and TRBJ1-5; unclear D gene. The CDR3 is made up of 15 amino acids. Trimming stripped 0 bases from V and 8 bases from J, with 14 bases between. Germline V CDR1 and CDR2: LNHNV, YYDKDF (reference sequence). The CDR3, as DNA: TGTGCCACCAGCAGAGATCGGACCAGTAGGGAGCCCCAGCATTTT. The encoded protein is CATSRDRTSREPQHF.

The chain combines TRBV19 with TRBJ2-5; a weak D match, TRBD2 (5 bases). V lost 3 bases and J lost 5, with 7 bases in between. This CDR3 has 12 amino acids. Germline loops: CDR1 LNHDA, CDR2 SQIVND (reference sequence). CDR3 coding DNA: TGTGCCAGTAGTATGGACTGGGAGACCCAGTACTTC. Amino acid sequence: CASSMDWETQYF.

CDR3 in amino acids: CSGGGGRGADTQYF. CDR3 nucleotide sequence: TGCAGCGGGGGAGGCGGGAGGGGAGCAGATACGCAGTATTTT. J is TRBJ2-3 and V is TRBV29-1; 9 positions match TRBD2. From germline, CDR1 is SQVTM and CDR2 ANQGSEA. The CDR3 covers 14 residues. The trim removed 7 bases at V and 4 bases at J, leaving 9 bases unmatched.

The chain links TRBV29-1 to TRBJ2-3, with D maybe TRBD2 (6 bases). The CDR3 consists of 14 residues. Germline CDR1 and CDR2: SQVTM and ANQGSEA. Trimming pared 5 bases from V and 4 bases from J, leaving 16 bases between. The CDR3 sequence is CSVFLRGSSDTQYF. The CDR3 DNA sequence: TGCAGCGTTTTTCTTCGGGGGAGCTCAGATACGCAGTATTTT.

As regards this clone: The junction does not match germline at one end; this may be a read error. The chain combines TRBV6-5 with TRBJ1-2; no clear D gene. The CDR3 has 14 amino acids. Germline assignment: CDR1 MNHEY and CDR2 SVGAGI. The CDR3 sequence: CASRGARENSGYTF. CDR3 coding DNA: TGTGCCAGCAGGGGCGCCCGAGAGAACTCTGGCTACACCTTC.

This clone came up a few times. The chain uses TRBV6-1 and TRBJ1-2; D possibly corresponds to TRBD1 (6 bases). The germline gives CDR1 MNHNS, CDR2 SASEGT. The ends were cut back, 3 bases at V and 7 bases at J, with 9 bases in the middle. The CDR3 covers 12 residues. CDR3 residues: CASSDGGLGYTF. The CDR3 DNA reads TGTGCCAGCAGTGATGGGGGGCTTGGCTACACCTTC.

CDR3 amino acids: CASSSGTGGLRNTEAFF. The DNA of the CDR3 is TGTGCCAGCAGCTCCGGGACAGGGGGCTTAAGGAACACTGAAGCTTTCTTT. J is TRBJ1-1 and V is TRBV5-5; 12 bases are shared with TRBD1. The J segment lost 1 base and the V segment lost 3 bases, leaving 7 bases of the junction unmatched. Per the germline V gene, CDR1 is SGHKS and CDR2 is YYEKEE (reference sequence). The CDR3 runs to 17 residues.

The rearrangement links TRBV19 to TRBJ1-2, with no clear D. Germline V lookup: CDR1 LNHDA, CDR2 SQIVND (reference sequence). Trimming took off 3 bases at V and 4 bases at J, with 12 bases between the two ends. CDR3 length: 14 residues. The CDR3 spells CASSMVSTPYGYTF. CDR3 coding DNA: TGTGCCAGTAGTATGGTCTCAACTCCCTATGGCTACACCTTC.

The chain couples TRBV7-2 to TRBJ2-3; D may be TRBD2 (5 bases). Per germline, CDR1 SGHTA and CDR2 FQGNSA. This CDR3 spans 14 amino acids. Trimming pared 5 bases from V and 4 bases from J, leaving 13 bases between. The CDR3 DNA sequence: TGTGCCAGCAGCGAAACGCGGGTCTCAGATACGCAGTATTTT. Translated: CASSETRVSDTQYF.

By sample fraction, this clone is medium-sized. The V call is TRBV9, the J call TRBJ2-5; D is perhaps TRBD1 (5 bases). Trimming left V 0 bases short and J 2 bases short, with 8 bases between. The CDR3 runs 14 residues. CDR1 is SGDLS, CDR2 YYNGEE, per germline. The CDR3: CASSVGTTQETQYF. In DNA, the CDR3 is TGTGCCAGCAGCGTAGGGACAACACAAGAGACCCAGTACTTC.

DNA of the CDR3: TGTGCCAGCAGTCGACAGGGGGGGAACACTGAAGCTTTCTTT. Its protein product is CASSRQGGNTEAFF. This chain joins TRBV2 and TRBJ1-1; 9 bases fit TRBD1. V gave up 5 bases and J gave up 1 base; unmatched junction bases: 2. CDR1 and CDR2 from the germline V gene are SNHLY and FYNNEI. This CDR3 is 14 amino acids long.

CDR3 in DNA: TGTGCCAGCAGCTTAGGAGGGAGGGACTATGGCTACACCTTC. This translates into CASSLGGRDYGYTF. V is TRBV5-4 and J is TRBJ1-2; D unresolved. Germline V CDR1 and CDR2: SGHNT, YYREEE (reference sequence). The V end lost 2 bases, the J end lost 3 bases, and 11 bases lay between the germline ends. This CDR3 has 14 amino acids.

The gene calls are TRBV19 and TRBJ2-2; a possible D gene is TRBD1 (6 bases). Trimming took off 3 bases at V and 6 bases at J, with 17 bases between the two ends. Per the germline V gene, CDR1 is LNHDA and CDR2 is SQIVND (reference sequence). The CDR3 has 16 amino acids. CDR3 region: CASSIPTGSGSGELFF. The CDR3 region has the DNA TGTGCCAGTAGTATCCCCACAGGGTCGGGCTCCGGGGAGCTGTTTTTT.

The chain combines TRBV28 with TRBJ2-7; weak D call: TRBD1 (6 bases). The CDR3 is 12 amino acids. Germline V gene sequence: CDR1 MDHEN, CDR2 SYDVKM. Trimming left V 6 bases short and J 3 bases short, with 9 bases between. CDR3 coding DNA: TGTGCCAGCAGCCTAGGGGGCTACGAGCAGTACTTC. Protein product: CASSLGGYEQYF.

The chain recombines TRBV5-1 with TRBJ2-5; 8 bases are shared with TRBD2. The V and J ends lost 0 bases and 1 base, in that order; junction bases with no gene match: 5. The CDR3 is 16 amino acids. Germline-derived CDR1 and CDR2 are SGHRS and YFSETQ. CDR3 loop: CASSLAETSGQETQYF. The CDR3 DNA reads TGCGCCAGCAGCTTGGCCGAAACTAGCGGCCAAGAGACCCAGTACTTC.

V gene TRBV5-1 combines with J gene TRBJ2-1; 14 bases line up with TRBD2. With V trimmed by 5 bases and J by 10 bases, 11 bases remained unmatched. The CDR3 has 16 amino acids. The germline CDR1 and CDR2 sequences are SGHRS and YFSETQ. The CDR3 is CASRGLAGVFSREQFF. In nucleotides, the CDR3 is TGCGCCAGCAGGGGACTAGCGGGAGTTTTTTCTAGAGAGCAGTTCTTC.

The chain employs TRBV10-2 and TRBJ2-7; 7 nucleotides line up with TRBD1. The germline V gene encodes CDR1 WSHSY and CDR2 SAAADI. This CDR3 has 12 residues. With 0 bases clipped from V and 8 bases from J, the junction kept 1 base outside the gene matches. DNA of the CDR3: TGCGCCAGCAGTGAGTCGACAGGGCAGCAGTACTTC. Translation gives CASSESTGQQYF.

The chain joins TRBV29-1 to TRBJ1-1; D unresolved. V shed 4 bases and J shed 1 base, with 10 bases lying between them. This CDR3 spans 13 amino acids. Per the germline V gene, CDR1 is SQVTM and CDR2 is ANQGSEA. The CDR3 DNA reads TGCAGCGTTGGGCGTGGGAGGAACACTGAAGCTTTCTTT. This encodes CSVGRGRNTEAFF.

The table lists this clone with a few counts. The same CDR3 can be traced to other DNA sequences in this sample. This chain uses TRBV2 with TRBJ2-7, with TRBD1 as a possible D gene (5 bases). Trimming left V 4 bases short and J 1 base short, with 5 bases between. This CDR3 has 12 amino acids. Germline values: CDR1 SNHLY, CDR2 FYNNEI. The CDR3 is CASSGQSYEQYF. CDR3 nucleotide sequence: TGTGCCAGCAGTGGACAGTCCTACGAGCAGTACTTC.

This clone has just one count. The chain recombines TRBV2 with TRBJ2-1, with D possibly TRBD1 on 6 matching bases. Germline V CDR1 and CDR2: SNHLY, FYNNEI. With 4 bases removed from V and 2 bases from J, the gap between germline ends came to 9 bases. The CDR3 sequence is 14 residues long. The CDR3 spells CASSVTGPYNEQFF. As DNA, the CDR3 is TGTGCCAGCAGTGTAACAGGGCCCTACAATGAGCAGTTCTTC.